Listed here are 2 T cell receptor beta chains from one sample, sequenced in a study of OX40 agonist ivuxolimab in advanced cancers. The data were produced by immunoSEQ multiplex PCR, yet TCRdb's version contains in-frame clones alone and is incomplete. The table shows about 55,000 clones, with 85% to 90% occurring only once. Sequenced here: CD4+ or CD8+ T cells sorted from blood, sampled in a trial of the OX40 agonist ivuxolimab. These TCRs come from an adult with an advanced solid tumor such as melanoma, head and neck, liver or kidney cancer.

The chain combines TRBV2 with TRBJ2-1; 7 nucleotides match TRBD2. V dropped 7 bases and J dropped 10; count of bases not matched to a gene: 19. The CDR3 consists of 16 residues. Germline lookup yields CDR1 SNHLY and CDR2 FYNNEI. CDR3 sequence: CASTGRGSPPIDEQFF. The CDR3 DNA reads TGTGCCAGCACCGGGCGCGGGAGCCCCCCAATCGACGAGCAGTTCTTC.

The chain is built from TRBV18 and TRBJ2-7; 12 nucleotides agree with TRBD2. Germline assignment: CDR1 KGHSH and CDR2 LQKENI. V dropped 0 bases and J dropped 6; count of bases not matched to a gene: 3. The CDR3 spans 15 residues. This CDR3 is CASSPPLAGGREQYF. The CDR3, as DNA: TGTGCCAGCTCACCACCGCTAGCGGGAGGGCGCGAGCAGTACTTC.